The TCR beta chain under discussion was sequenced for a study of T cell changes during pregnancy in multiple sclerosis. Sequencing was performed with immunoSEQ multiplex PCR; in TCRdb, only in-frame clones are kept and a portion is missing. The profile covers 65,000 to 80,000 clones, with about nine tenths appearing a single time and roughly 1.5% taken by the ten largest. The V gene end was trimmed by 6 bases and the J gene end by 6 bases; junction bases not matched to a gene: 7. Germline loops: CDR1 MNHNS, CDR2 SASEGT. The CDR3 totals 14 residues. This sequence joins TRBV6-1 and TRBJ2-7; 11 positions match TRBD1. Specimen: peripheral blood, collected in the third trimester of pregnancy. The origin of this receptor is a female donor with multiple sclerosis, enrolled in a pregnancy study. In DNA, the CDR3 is TGTGCCAGCAGCGCTGGGACAGGGGGGCGCGAGCAGTACTTC. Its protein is CASSAGTGGREQYF.